These 16 T cell receptor beta chains share one sample of origin, sequenced in a study of cytomegalovirus exposure and HLA in healthy donors. With 60 Vbeta and 13 Jbeta primers, the PCR was carried out. Assay used: immunoSEQ multiplex PCR; TCRdb lists only in-frame clones, some missing. The sample records approximately 220,000 clones, approximately 80% being singletons. The sequencing input was PBMCs. These receptors were taken from a girl aged 2-10 years in good health and CMV-seronegative.

This clone was detected only a few times. The V call is TRBV11-2, the J call TRBJ1-2; 10 bases map to TRBD1. The CDR3 is made up of 16 amino acids. The trim removed 5 bases at V and 3 bases at J, leaving 9 bases unmatched. The germline V gene encodes CDR1 SGHAT and CDR2 FQNNGV. The CDR3 DNA follows: TGTGCCAGCAGCACCCGACAGGGGGCGCGGGACTATGGCTACACCTTC. It translates to CASSTRQGARDYGYTF. The full variable domain, in which reference TRBV11-2 and TRBJ1-2 provide the parts outside the CDR3, is EAGVAQSPRYKIIEKRQSVAFWCNPISGHATLYWYQQILGQGPKLLIQFQNNGVVDDSQLPKDRFSAERLKGVDSTLKIQPAKLEDSAVYLCASSTRQGARDYGYTFGSGTRLTVV.

The gene calls are TRBV5-1 and TRBJ2-1; 13 nucleotides match TRBD2. V shed 0 bases, J shed 10 bases, and the junction held 4 bases outside the gene matches. In germline, CDR1 is SGHRS, CDR2 YFSETQ. The CDR3 loop spans 15 amino acids. CDR3 sequence reads: CASSLALTSGGEQFF. CDR3 sequence (DNA): TGCGCCAGCAGCTTGGCGCTGACTAGCGGGGGGGAGCAGTTCTTC.

The rearrangement uses TRBV5-4 and TRBJ2-7, with 7 bases fitting TRBD1. Per germline, CDR1 SGHNT and CDR2 YYREEE (reference sequence). The CDR3 has 15 amino acids. The ends lost 0 bases at V and 0 bases at J; junction bases unmatched: 3. In nucleotides, the CDR3 is TGTGCCAGCAGCTTGGGACAGGGATCCTCCTACGAGCAGTACTTC. Its translation: CASSLGQGSSYEQYF.

The chain links TRBV9 to TRBJ2-3; D possibly corresponds to TRBD2 (7 bases). This CDR3 contains 15 residues. Trimming removed 0 bases from V and 5 bases from J, with 13 bases in between. Germline lookup yields CDR1 SGDLS and CDR2 YYNGEE. Here the CDR3 reads CASSVDRGGGDTQYF. In DNA, the CDR3 is TGTGCCAGCAGCGTAGATAGGGGGGGCGGAGATACGCAGTATTTT.

This clone was detected once. The CDR3 DNA is TGTGCCAGCTCACCACAGGGACAGGGACTTTGGGAGCAGTACTTC. Residues: CASSPQGQGLWEQYF. The chain has TRBV18 and TRBJ2-7; 9 bases agree with TRBD1. The CDR3 is 15 residues long. Germline V gene lookup returns CDR1 KGHSH and CDR2 LQKENI. The V and J ends lost 1 base and 7 bases, in that order; junction bases with no gene match: 8.

The chain combines TRBV6-1 with TRBJ2-2; possibly TRBD1 for D (6 bases). V was shortened by 3 bases and J by 1 base, with 6 bases between the two germline ends. CDR1 is MNHNS and CDR2 is SASEGT in the germline V gene. The length of the CDR3 is 14 residues. Here the CDR3 reads CASSDRGNTGELFF. CDR3 coding DNA: TGTGCCAGCAGTGACAGGGGGAACACCGGGGAGCTGTTTTTT.

The genes are TRBV15 and TRBJ1-1; 7 nucleotides line up with TRBD1. The ends lost 1 base at V and 5 bases at J; junction bases unmatched: 7. CDR1 LNHNV and CDR2 YYDKDF come from the germline V gene (reference sequence). The CDR3 spans 15 residues. Written as DNA, the CDR3 is TGTGCCACCAGCAGAGGAGGGGGCTGGGGTACTGAAGCTTTCTTT. This sequence encodes CATSRGGGWGTEAFF.

This clone was seen only a few times. The chain combines TRBV25-1 with TRBJ1-2; the D gene is possibly TRBD1 (6 bases). In germline, CDR1 is MGHDK, CDR2 SYGVNS. With 7 bases removed from V and 2 bases from J, the gap between germline ends came to 20 bases. The CDR3 runs to 16 residues. The CDR3 sequence is CASTPRDKPNNYGYTF. DNA for the CDR3: TGTGCCAGCACCCCTCGGGACAAGCCCAACAACTATGGCTACACCTTC.

CDR3 nucleotides: TGTGCCAGCAGTGCAGGGGGTAAGACCCTCCACTTT. As protein: CASSAGGKTLHF. The rearrangement joins TRBV6-1 to TRBJ1-6, with TRBD1 matching 7 bases. The J segment lost 14 bases and the V segment lost 4 bases, leaving 5 bases of the junction unmatched. In germline, CDR1 is MNHNS, CDR2 SASEGT. The CDR3 sequence is 12 residues long.

The chain carries TRBV7-9 and TRBJ1-4; D remains unclear. The CDR3 loop spans 15 amino acids. The V end was cut by 1 base, the J end by 3 bases, with 9 bases between. Germline V gives CDR1 SEHNR, CDR2 FQNEAQ (reference sequence). CDR3 region: CASSLGPGANEKLFF. The CDR3 DNA follows: TGTGCCAGCAGCTTAGGGCCCGGGGCTAATGAAAAACTGTTTTTT.

This clone was seen just once. One end of the junction does not line up with germline, which may come from a read error. V is TRBV20-1 and J is TRBJ2-3; D not certain. This CDR3 region has 11 residues. Germline lookup yields CDR1 DFQATT and CDR2 SNEGSKA (reference sequence). CDR3 loop: CSATPVSEMLF. The DNA of the CDR3 is TGCAGTGCCACCCCCGTGTCCGAGATGCTTTTT.

The gene calls are TRBV5-6 and TRBJ2-1; tentative D call: TRBD1 (6 bases). This CDR3 is 13 amino acids long. Trimming took 3 bases from V and 8 from J, leaving 12 bases between them. Germline CDR1 is SGHDT and CDR2 is YYEEEE. As DNA, the CDR3 is TGTGCCAGCAGCTCAATCACAGGGTATGAGCAGTTCTTC. This codes for CASSSITGYEQFF.

This clone is a singleton in its sample. The rearrangement links TRBV27 to TRBJ2-7; weak D call: TRBD2 (6 bases). V lost 6 bases and J 0 bases, leaving 12 bases between the germline ends. Germline V gene data show CDR1 as MNHEY and CDR2 as SMNVEV (reference sequence). This CDR3 has 14 amino acids. The CDR3 region has the DNA TGTGCCAGCAGCTATTCCGGGGGCTCCTACGAGCAGTACTTC. It yields the protein CASSYSGGSYEQYF.

The rearrangement joins TRBV7-9 to TRBJ2-3; 13 bases map to TRBD2. V was pared by 8 bases and J by 2 bases, with 16 bases of the junction left unmatched. Germline V gives CDR1 SEHNR, CDR2 FQNEAQ (reference sequence). CDR3 size: 19 residues. CDR3 DNA sequence: TGTGCCAGCGACCGACTAGCGGGAGGTCGCCACCGGGTCACAGATACGCAGTATTTT. The encoded protein is CASDRLAGGRHRVTDTQYF.

The sample holds one count of this clone. The rearrangement links TRBV5-1 to TRBJ2-1, with a possible D match to TRBD2 (6 bases). This CDR3 comprises 17 residues. Germline V CDR1 and CDR2: SGHRS, YFSETQ. Deletions cut 0 bases from V and 0 bases from J, with 13 bases between. The CDR3 DNA reads TGCGCCAGCAGCTTGGGGAGGACTACCAGCTCCTACAATGAGCAGTTCTTC. It encodes CASSLGRTTSSYNEQFF.

The V call is TRBV5-4, the J call TRBJ1-2; 8 bases fit TRBD1. This CDR3 has 14 amino acids. Looked up from germline, CDR1 is SGHNT and CDR2 is YYREEE (reference sequence). V was clipped by 4 bases and J by 3 bases; unmatched bases: 5. CDR3 nucleotide sequence: TGTGCCAGCAGCACGCCGACAGGGGACTATGGCTACACCTTC. It translates to CASSTPTGDYGYTF. Drawing the rest from reference TRBV5-4 and TRBJ1-2, the complete variable domain is ETGVTQSPTHLIKTRGQQVTLRCSSQSGHNTVSWYQQALGQGPQFIFQYYREEENGRGNFPPRFSGLQFPNYSSELNVNALELDDSALYLCASSTPTGDYGYTFGSGTRLTVV.